This T cell receptor (beta chain) was found in a study of blood T cell repertoires in COVID-19. Overall study: The analysed material was cDNA or gDNA that came from T cells, B-cell-depleted T cells, or PBMCs.

In germline, CDR1 is SGDLS, CDR2 YYNGEE. The CDR3 runs 16 residues. J was trimmed by 0 bases and V by 3 bases; bases with no gene match: 3. This clone was observed a single time. Per the original methods: Amplification of reference gene primers was used by the study to estimate nucleated cell counts. Only in-frame clones appear in the TCRdb table, and some are missing; sequencing was by immunoSEQ multiplex PCR. V and J calls and clone size follow that table, whereas D and trimming were derived from the DNA. Of over 400,000 clones in the sample, approximately 85% were seen once. This clonotype was obtained from a human donor in a cohort sampled during active COVID-19. This chain connects TRBV9 to TRBJ2-6, with 7 bases lining up with TRBD1. Source material: peripheral blood. CDR3 nucleotides: TGTGCCAGCAGCGCGTACAGGGGCTCTGGGGCCAACGTCCTGACTTTC. It specifies CASSAYRGSGANVLTF.